Listed below are T cell receptor beta chains from one sample, sequenced in a study of OX40 agonist ivuxolimab in advanced cancers. Assay used: immunoSEQ multiplex PCR; TCRdb lists only in-frame clones, some missing. The sample contains about 70,000 clones, approximately 90% of which appear only once. The input for sequencing was CD4+ or CD8+ T cells sorted from blood, taken in a trial of the OX40 agonist ivuxolimab. The origin of the receptors is an adult with an advanced solid tumor such as melanoma, head and neck, liver or kidney cancer. CDR3s include the opening cysteine and the closing phenylalanine or tryptophan. The order of the fields is clone size, V gene, J gene, CDR3 protein. The size entry is marked missing in some rows and otherwise reads once, few, many or a size class.

clone_size: .; v_call: TRBV11-2; j_call: TRBJ1-2; cdr3_aa: CASSFSAANYGYTF
clone_size: .; v_call: TRBV7-2; j_call: TRBJ1-4; cdr3_aa: CASSSDRVGEKLFF
clone_size: .; v_call: TRBV4-1; j_call: TRBJ1-1; cdr3_aa: CASSQQQGARSTEAFF
clone_size: .; v_call: TRBV19; j_call: TRBJ1-5; cdr3_aa: CASSIEDRGSQPQHF
clone_size: .; v_call: TRBV6-5; j_call: TRBJ2-3; cdr3_aa: CASSYSGKDTQYF
clone_size: .; v_call: TRBV2; j_call: TRBJ2-2; cdr3_aa: CASSRGPGELFF
clone_size: .; v_call: TRBV27; j_call: TRBJ1-6; cdr3_aa: CASRGTGYDSPLHF
clone_size: .; v_call: TRBV19; j_call: TRBJ2-5; cdr3_aa: CASRLQGTETQYF
clone_size: .; v_call: TRBV2; j_call: TRBJ2-5; cdr3_aa: CASSEAGTQETQYF
clone_size: .; v_call: TRBV5-1; j_call: TRBJ2-2; cdr3_aa: CASSSINLASGTGELFF
clone_size: .; v_call: TRBV6-1; j_call: TRBJ1-5; cdr3_aa: CASSEYRGSGNQPQHF
clone_size: .; v_call: TRBV5-5; j_call: TRBJ2-7; cdr3_aa: CASSRRGAYEQYF
clone_size: .; v_call: TRBV27; j_call: TRBJ1-5; cdr3_aa: CASSPIDTVSNQPQHF
clone_size: .; v_call: TRBV5-1; j_call: TRBJ1-2; cdr3_aa: CASSPGGNVGYTF
clone_size: .; v_call: TRBV10-3; j_call: TRBJ2-3; cdr3_aa: CAISESGGGFDTQYF
clone_size: once; v_call: TRBV2; j_call: TRBJ2-7; cdr3_aa: CASSVNRDRSSYEQYF
clone_size: .; v_call: TRBV7-2; j_call: TRBJ1-6; cdr3_aa: CASSFGRMVPYSPLHF
clone_size: .; v_call: TRBV30; j_call: TRBJ2-1; cdr3_aa: CAWRARGGGYNEQFF
clone_size: .; v_call: TRBV5-5; j_call: TRBJ2-1; cdr3_aa: CASSAASGGAYNEQFF
clone_size: .; v_call: TRBV30; j_call: TRBJ2-5; cdr3_aa: CAWSVNFQETQYF
clone_size: .; v_call: TRBV7-9; j_call: TRBJ2-6; cdr3_aa: CASSRQGSGANVLTF
clone_size: .; v_call: TRBV21-1; j_call: TRBJ2-7; cdr3_aa: CASISCGPEQYF
clone_size: .; v_call: TRBV9; j_call: TRBJ2-7; cdr3_aa: CASSVTESLDEQYF
clone_size: .; v_call: TRBV30; j_call: TRBJ2-5; cdr3_aa: CAWSVPPGRTQYF
clone_size: .; v_call: TRBV7-8; j_call: TRBJ1-4; cdr3_aa: CASSTTGGHNEKLFF